The entry below describes one T cell receptor beta chain. CDR3 length equals 15 residues. V lost 0 bases, J lost 8 bases, and 13 bases lay in between. The germline V gene encodes CDR1 MNHEY and CDR2 SVGAGI. The data were obtained in a study of blood T cell repertoires in COVID-19. Study-level background: Material from acute and convalescent COVID-19 was sourced from the United States, Italy and Spain. Nucleic acid was either cDNA or gDNA, and it came from T cells, B-cell-depleted T cells, or PBMCs.

As processed by the authors: Amplification from reference gene primers served as the basis for estimated nucleated cell counts. Method: immunoSEQ multiplex PCR; TCRdb's copy keeps in-frame clones and lacks some. The V and J calls and clone size are taken from that table; D and trimming were inferred from the DNA. The table lists under 150,000 clones, 90% of them singletons, with roughly 4.4% in the top ten. The sample consisted of peripheral blood. The gene calls are TRBV6-5 and TRBJ1-4; the D is unclear. This sequence originates from a woman aged 45-59 years with acute or convalescent COVID-19. DNA for the CDR3: TGTGCCAGCAGTTACTCAGTCTACTCTCGAGAAAAACTGTTTTTT. Its translation: CASSYSVYSREKLFF.